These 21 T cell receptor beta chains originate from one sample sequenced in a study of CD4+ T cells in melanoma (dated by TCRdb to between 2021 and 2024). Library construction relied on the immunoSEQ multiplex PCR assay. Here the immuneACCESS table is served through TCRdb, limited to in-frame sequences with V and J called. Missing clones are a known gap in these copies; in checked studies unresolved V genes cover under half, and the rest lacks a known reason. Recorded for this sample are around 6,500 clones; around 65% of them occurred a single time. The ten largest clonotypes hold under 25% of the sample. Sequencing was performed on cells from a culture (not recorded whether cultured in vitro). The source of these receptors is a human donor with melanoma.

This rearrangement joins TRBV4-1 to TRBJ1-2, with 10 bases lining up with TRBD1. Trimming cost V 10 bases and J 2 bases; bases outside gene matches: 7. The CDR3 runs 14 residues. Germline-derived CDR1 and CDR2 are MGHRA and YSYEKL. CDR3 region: CATRGQGGNYGYTF. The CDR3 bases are TGCGCCACTCGCGGACAGGGGGGGAACTATGGCTACACCTTC.

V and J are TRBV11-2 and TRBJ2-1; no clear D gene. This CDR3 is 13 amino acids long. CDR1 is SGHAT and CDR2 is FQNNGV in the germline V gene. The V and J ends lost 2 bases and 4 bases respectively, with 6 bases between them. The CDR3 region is CASSLIRYNEQFF. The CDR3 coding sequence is TGTGCCAGCAGCTTAATTCGGTACAATGAGCAGTTCTTC. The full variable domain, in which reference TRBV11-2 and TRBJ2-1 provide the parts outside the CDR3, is EAGVAQSPRYKIIEKRQSVAFWCNPISGHATLYWYQQILGQGPKLLIQFQNNGVVDDSQLPKDRFSAERLKGVDSTLKIQPAKLEDSAVYLCASSLIRYNEQFFGPGTRLTVL.

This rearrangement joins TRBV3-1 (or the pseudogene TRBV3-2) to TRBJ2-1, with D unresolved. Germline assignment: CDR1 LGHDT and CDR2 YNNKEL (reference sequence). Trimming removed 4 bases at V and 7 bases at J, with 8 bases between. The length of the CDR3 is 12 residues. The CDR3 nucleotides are TGTGCCAGCAGCCGATCGGTAAATGAGCAGTTCTTC. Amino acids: CASSRSVNEQFF.

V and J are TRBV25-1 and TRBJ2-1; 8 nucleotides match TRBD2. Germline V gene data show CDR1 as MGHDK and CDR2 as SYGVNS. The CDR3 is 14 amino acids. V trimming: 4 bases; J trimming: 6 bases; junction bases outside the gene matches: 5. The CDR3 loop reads CASSVGGAFNEQFF. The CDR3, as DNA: TGTGCCAGCAGTGTCGGGGGGGCCTTCAATGAGCAGTTCTTC.

The CDR3 DNA sequence: TGTGCCAGCAGCCAAGGGACGCAAGAGACCCAGTACTTC. It yields the protein CASSQGTQETQYF. V is TRBV3-1 (or the pseudogene TRBV3-2) and J is TRBJ2-5, with D unclear. Trimming stripped 1 base from V and 2 bases from J, with 5 bases between. Germline CDR1 LGHDT, CDR2 YNNKEL (reference sequence). The CDR3 has 13 amino acids.

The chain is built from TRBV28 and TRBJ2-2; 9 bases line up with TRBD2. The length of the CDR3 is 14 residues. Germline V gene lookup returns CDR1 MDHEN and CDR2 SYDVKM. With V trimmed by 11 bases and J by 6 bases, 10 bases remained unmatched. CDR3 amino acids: CAGMAGGPSGELFF. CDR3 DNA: TGTGCCGGAATGGCGGGGGGGCCGTCCGGGGAGCTGTTTTTT.

Here the CDR3 DNA reads TGTGCCAGCAGCCAAGACGGAGGGGCTGGTTCACCCCTCCACTTT. Its translation is CASSQDGGAGSPLHF. V is TRBV3-1 (or the pseudogene TRBV3-2) and J is TRBJ1-6, with D tentatively TRBD1 (5 bases). The ends were cut back, 0 bases at V and 9 bases at J, with 12 bases in the middle. The CDR3 consists of 15 residues. Germline V lookup: CDR1 LGHDT, CDR2 YNNKEL (reference sequence).

DNA of the CDR3: TGTGCCAGCAGCAACCGGGACTTCTCCTACGAGCAGTACTTC. Amino acid sequence: CASSNRDFSYEQYF. V gene TRBV11-2 combines with J gene TRBJ2-7, with D perhaps matching TRBD2 (6 bases). Trimming left V 5 bases short and J 0 bases short, with 11 bases between. CDR3 length: 14 residues. Germline V gene sequence: CDR1 SGHAT, CDR2 FQNNGV.

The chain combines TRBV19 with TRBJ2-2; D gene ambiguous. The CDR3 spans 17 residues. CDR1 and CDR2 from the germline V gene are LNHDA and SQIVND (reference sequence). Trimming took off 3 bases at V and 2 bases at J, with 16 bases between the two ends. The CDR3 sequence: CASSMALYSTNTGELFF. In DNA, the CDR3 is TGTGCCAGTAGTATGGCCCTTTACAGTACAAACACCGGGGAGCTGTTTTTT.

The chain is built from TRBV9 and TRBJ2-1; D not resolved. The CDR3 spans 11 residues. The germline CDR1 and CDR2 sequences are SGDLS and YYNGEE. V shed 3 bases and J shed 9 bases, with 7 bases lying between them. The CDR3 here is CASSGPGEQFF. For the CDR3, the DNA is TGTGCCAGCAGCGGCCCGGGTGAGCAGTTCTTC.

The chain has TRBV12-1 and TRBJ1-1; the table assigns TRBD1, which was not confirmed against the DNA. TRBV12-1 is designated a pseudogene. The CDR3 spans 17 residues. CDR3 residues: CASSTSGGVHLNTEAFF. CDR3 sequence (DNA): TGTGCCAGCAGCACCTCAGGGGGCGTCCACCTGAACACTGAAGCTTTCTTT.

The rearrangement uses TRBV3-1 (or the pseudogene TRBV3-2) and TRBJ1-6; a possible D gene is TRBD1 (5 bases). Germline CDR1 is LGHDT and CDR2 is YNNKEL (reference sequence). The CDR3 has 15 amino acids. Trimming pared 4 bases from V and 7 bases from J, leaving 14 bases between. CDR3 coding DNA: TGTGCCAGCAGCCGGCAGGGAGGAGAAAATTCACCCCTCCACTTT. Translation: CASSRQGGENSPLHF.

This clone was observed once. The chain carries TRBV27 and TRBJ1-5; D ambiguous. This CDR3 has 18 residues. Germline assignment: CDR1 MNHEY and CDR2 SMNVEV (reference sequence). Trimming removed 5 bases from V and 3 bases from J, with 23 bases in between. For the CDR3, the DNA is TGTGCCAGCAGTCCAGGAGATAATCTGCTCTCCTCCAATCAGCCCCAGCATTTT. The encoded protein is CASSPGDNLLSSNQPQHF.

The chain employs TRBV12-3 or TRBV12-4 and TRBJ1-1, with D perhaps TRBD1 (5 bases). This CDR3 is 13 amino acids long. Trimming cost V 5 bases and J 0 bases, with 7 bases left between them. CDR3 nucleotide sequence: TGTGCCAGCAGTCCGACAGTGAACACTGAAGCTTTCTTT. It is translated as CASSPTVNTEAFF.

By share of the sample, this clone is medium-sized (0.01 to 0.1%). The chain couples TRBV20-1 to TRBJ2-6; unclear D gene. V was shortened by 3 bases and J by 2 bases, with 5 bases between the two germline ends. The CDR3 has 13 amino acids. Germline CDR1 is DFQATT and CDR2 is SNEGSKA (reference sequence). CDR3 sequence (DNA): TGCAGTGCTAGTGGGACTGGGGCCAACGTCCTGACTTTC. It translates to CSASGTGANVLTF.

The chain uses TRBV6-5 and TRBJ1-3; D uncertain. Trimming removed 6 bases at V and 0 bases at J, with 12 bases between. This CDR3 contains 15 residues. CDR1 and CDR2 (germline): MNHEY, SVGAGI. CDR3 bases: TGTGCCAGCAGCTGGGAGCACAGCTCTGGAAACACCATATATTTT. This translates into CASSWEHSSGNTIYF.

This CDR3 reads CASSLGGRLSSGANVLTF. The CDR3 region has the DNA TGCGCCAGCAGCTTGGGAGGCAGATTGAGCTCTGGGGCCAACGTCCTGACTTTC. The V gene is TRBV5-1, the J gene TRBJ2-6; D unclear. The CDR3 covers 18 residues. Trimming shortened V by 0 bases and J by 0 bases, and 13 bases separated the two germline ends. Germline V gene lookup returns CDR1 SGHRS and CDR2 YFSETQ.

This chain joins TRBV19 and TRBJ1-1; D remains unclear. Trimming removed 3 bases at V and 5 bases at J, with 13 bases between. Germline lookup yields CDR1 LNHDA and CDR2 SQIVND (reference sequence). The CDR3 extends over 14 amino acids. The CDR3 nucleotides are TGTGCCAGTAGTATCGGGGAGATGTGGACTGAAGCTTTCTTT. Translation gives CASSIGEMWTEAFF.

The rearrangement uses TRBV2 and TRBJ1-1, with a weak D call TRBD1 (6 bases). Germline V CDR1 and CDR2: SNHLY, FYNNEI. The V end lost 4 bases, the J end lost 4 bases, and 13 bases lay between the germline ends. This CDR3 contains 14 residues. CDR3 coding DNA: TGTGCCAGCAGTGCACAGGGTCTGGGCACTGAAGCTTTCTTT. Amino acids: CASSAQGLGTEAFF.

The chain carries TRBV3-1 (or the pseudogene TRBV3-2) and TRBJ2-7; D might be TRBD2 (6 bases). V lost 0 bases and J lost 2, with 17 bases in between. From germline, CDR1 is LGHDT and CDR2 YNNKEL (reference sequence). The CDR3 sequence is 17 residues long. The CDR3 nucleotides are TGTGCCAGCAGCCAAGAAGCCTTAAGCGGGTACACCTACGAGCAGTACTTC. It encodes CASSQEALSGYTYEQYF.

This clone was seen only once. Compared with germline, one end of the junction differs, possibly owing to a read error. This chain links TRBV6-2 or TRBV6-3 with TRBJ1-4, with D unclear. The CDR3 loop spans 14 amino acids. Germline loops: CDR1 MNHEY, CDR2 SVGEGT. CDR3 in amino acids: CASSYRLENEKLFF. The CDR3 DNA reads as TGTGCCAGCAGTTACCGTCTGGAGAATGAGAAACTGTTTTTT.